The clone carrying this TCR beta chain has more than one count but fewer than ten. The data were taken from a study of blood T cell repertoires in COVID-19. Study-level background: Samples came from the United States, Italy and Spain, spanning acute and convalescent COVID-19. T cells, B-cell-depleted T cells, or PBMCs provided the cDNA or gDNA that served as material.

This CDR3 spans 14 amino acids. CDR1 and CDR2 from the germline V gene are MDHEN and SYDVKM. Trimming shortened V by 2 bases and J by 4 bases, and 9 bases separated the two germline ends. In the study's own analysis: Researchers report that nucleated cell counts were estimated from reference gene primer amplification. Sequencing was performed with immunoSEQ multiplex PCR; in TCRdb, only in-frame clones are kept and a portion is missing. The DNA was the basis for D and trimming; V, J and clone size are from that table. The repertoire holds more than 70,000 clones, with roughly 86% as singletons. The chain employs TRBV28 and TRBJ1-5; D is undetermined. Sequencing was carried out using peripheral blood. The receptor's source is a man aged 45-65 years with active or convalescent COVID-19. The CDR3 DNA follows: TGTGCCAGCAGTTTAACGGGGTGGAATCAGCCCCAGCATTTT. This translates into CASSLTGWNQPQHF.